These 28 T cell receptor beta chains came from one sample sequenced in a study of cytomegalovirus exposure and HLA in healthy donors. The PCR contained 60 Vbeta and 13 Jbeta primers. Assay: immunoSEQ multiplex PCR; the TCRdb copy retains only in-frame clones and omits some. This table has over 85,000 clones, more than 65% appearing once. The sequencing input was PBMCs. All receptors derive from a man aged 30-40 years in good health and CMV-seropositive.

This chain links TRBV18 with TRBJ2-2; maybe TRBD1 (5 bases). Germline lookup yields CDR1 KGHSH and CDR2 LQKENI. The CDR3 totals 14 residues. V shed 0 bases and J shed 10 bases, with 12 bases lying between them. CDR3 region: CASSPPGAEVELFF. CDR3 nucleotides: TGTGCCAGCTCACCACCAGGGGCTGAGGTGGAGCTGTTTTTT. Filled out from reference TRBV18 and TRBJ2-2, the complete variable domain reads NAGVMQNPRHLVRRRGQEARLRCSPMKGHSHVYWYRQLPEEGLKFMVYLQKENIIDESGMPKERFSAEFPKEGPSILRIQQVVRGDSAAYFCASSPPGAEVELFFGEGSRLTVL.

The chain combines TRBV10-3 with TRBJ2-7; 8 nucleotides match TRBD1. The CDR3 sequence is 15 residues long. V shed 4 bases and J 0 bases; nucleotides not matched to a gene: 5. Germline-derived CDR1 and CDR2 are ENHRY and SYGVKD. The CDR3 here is CAISGTGLSSYEQYF. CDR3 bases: TGTGCCATCAGTGGGACAGGGCTGAGCTCCTACGAGCAGTACTTC.

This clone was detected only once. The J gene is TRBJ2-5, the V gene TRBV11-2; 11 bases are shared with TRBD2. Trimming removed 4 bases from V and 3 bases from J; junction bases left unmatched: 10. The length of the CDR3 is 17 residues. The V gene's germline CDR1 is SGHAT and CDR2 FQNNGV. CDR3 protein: CASSSPVTSGAEETQYF. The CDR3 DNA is TGTGCCAGCAGCTCCCCGGTGACTAGCGGGGCGGAAGAGACCCAGTACTTC.

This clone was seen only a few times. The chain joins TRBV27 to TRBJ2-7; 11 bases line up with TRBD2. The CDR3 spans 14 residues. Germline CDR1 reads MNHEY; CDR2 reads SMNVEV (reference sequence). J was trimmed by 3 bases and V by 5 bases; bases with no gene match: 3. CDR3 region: CASSVGLAVYEQYF. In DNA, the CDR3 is TGTGCCAGCAGTGTGGGACTAGCGGTCTACGAGCAGTACTTC.

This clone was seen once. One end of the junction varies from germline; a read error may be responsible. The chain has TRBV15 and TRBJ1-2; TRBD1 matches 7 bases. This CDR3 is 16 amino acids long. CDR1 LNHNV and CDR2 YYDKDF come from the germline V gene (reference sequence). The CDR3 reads CATSRGETGSLYGYPF. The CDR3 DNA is TGTGCCACCAGCAGGGGAGAGACAGGGTCTCTCTATGGCTACCCCTTC.

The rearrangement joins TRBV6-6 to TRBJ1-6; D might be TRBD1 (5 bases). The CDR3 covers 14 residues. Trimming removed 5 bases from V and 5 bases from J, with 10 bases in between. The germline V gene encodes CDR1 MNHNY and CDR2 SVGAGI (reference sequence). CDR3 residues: CASSPSQDNSPLHF. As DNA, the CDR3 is TGTGCCAGCAGTCCCTCACAGGATAATTCACCCCTCCACTTT.

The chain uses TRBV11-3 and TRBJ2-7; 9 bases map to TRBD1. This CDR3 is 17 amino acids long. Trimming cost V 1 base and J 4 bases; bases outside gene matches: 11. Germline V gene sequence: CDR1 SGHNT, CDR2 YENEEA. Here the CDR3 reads CASSLAPGTGKGYEQYF. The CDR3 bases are TGTGCCAGCAGCTTAGCCCCCGGGACAGGGAAGGGGTACGAGCAGTACTTC.

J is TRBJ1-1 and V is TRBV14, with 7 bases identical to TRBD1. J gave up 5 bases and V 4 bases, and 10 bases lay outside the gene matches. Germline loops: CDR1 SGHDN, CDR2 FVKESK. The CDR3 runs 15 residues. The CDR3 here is CASSPPTGVVTEAFF. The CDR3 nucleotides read TGTGCCAGCAGCCCACCAACAGGGGTAGTAACTGAAGCTTTCTTT. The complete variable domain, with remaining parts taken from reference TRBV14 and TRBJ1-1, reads EAGVTQFPSHSVIEKGQTVTLRCDPISGHDNLYWYRRVMGKEIKFLLHFVKESKQDESGMPNNRFLAERTGGTYSTLKVQPAELEDSGVYFCASSPPTGVVTEAFFGQGTRLTVV.

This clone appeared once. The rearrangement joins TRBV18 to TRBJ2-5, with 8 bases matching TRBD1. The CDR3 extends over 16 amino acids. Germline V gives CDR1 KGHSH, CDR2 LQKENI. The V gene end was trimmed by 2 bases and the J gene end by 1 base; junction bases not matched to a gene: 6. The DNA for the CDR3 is TGTGCCAGCTCACCAGTCGGACAGGGCGCCCAAGAGACCCAGTACTTC. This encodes CASSPVGQGAQETQYF.

CDR3: CASSQLRDTAYEQYF. In DNA form, the CDR3 reads TGCGCCAGCAGCCAGCTCCGGGACACTGCCTACGAGCAGTACTTC. J is TRBJ2-5 and V is TRBV4-1, with a possible D match to TRBD1 (6 bases). The end of the DNA fits TRBJ2-7 better, so the J call may be wrong. Germline-derived CDR1 and CDR2 are MGHRA and YSYEKL. The CDR3 runs to 15 residues.

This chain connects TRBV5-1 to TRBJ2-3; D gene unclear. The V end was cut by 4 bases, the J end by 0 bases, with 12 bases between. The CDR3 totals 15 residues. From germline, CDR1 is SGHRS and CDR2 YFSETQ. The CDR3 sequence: CASSQTKTSTDTQYF. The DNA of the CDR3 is TGCGCCAGCAGCCAAACGAAAACTAGCACAGATACGCAGTATTTT.

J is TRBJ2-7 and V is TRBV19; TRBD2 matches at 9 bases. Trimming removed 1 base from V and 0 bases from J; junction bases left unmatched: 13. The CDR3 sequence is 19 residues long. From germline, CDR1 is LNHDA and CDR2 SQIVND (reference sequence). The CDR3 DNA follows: TGTGCCAGTAGTATAGGGGTGGGTAGCGGGGGCCTCAGCTCCTACGAGCAGTACTTC. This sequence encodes CASSIGVGSGGLSSYEQYF.

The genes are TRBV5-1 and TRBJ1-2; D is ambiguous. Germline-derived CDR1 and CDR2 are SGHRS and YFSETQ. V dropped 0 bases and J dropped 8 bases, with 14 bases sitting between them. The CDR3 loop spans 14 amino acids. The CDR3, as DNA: TGCGCCAGCAGCTTGGGTCAGAGGAGAGTAGGCTACACCTTC. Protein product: CASSLGQRRVGYTF.

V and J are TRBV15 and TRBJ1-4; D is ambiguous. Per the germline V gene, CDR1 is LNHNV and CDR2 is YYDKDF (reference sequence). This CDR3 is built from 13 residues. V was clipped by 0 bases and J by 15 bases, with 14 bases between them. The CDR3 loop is CATSRDPGYILFF. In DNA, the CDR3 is TGTGCCACCAGCAGAGATCCGGGATACATATTGTTTTTT.

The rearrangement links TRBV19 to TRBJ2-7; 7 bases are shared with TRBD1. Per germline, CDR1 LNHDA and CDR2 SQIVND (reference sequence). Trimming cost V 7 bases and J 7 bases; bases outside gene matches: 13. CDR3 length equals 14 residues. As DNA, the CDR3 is TGTGCCAGTACCACTGCGACAGGGTCAAAAGAGCAGTACTTC. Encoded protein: CASTTATGSKEQYF.

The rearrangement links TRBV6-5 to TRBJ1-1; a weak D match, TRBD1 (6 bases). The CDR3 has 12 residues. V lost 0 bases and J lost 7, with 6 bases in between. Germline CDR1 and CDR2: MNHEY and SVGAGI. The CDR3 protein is CASSYSTGEAFF. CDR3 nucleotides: TGTGCCAGCAGTTACTCGACAGGTGAAGCTTTCTTT.

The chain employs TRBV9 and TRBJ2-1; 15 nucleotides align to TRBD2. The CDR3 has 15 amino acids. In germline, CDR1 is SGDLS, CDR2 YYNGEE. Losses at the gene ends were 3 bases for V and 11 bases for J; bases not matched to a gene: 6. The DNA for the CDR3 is TGTGCCAGCAGCGGGACTAGCGGGGGGGACTATAAGCAGTTCTTC. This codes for CASSGTSGGDYKQFF.

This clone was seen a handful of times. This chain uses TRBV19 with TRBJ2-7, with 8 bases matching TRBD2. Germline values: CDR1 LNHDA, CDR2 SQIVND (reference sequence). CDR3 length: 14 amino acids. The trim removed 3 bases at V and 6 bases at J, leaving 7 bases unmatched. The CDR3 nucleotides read TGTGCCAGTAGTATCACCGGGGGGGCGGGCGAGCAGTACTTC. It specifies CASSITGGAGEQYF.

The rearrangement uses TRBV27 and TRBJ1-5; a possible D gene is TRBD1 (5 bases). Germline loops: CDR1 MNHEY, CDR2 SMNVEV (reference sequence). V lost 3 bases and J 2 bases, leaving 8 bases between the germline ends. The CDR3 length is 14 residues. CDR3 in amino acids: CASSFQGGNQPQHF. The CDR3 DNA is TGTGCCAGCAGTTTTCAGGGCGGCAATCAGCCCCAGCATTTT.

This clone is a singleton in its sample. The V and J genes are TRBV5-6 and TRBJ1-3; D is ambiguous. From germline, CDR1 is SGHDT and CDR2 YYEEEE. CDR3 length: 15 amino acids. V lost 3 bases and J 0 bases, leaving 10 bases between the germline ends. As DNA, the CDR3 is TGTGCCAGCAGCTCAACAGATTACTCTGGAAACACCATATATTTT. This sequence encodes CASSSTDYSGNTIYF. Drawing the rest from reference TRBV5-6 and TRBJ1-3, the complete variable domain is DAGVTQSPTHLIKTRGQQVTLRCSPKSGHDTVSWYQQALGQGPQFIFQYYEEEERQRGNFPDRFSGHQFPNYSSELNVNALLLGDSALYLCASSSTDYSGNTIYFGEGSWLTVV.

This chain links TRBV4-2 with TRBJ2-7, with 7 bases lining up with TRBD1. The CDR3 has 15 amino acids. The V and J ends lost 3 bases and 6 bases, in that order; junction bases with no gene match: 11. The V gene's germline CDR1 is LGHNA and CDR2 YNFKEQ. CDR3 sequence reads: CASSQPDRATGEQYF. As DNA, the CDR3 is TGTGCCAGCAGCCAGCCTGACAGGGCAACTGGCGAGCAGTACTTC.

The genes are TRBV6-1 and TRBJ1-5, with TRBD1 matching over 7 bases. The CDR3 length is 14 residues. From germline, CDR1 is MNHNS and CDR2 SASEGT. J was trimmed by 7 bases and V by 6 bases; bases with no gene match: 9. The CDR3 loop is CASSQDRSYQPQHF. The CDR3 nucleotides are TGTGCCAGCAGCCAGGACAGGTCATACCAGCCCCAGCATTTT.

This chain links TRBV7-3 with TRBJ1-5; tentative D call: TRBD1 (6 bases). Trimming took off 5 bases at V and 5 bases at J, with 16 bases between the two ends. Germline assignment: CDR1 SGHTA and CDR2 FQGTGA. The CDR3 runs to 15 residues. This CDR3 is CASSLNGGADQPQHF. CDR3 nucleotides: TGTGCCAGCAGCCTCAATGGGGGGGCTGATCAGCCCCAGCATTTT.

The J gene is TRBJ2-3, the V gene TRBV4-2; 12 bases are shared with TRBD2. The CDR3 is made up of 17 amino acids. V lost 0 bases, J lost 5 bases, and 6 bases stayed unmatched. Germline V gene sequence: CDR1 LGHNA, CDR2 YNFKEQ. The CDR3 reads CASSQDRLAGGQDTQYF. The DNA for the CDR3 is TGTGCCAGCAGCCAAGATCGGCTAGCGGGGGGGCAAGATACGCAGTATTTT.

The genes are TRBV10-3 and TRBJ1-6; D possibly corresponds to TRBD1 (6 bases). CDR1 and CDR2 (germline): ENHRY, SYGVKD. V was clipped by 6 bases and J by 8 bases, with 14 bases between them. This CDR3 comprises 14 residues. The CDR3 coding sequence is TGTGCCATCAGCCTGGACAGCGGGGATTCACCCCTCCACTTT. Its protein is CAISLDSGDSPLHF.

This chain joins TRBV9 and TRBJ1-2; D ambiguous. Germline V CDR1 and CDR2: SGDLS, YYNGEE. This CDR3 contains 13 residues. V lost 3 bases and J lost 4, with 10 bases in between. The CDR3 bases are TGTGCCAGCAGCGCGAGTGAGGTCTATGGCTACACCTTC. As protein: CASSASEVYGYTF.

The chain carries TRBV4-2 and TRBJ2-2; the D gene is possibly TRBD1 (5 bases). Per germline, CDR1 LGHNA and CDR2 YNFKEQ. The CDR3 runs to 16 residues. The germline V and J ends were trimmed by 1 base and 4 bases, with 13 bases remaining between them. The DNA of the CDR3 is TGTGCCAGCAGCCAAGGGTTCCGACAGCTCACCGGGGAGCTGTTTTTT. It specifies CASSQGFRQLTGELFF.

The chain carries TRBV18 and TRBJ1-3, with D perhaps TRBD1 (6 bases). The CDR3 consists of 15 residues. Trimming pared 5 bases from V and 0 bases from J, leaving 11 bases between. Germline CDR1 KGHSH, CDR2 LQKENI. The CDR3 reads CASSGDTASGNTIYF. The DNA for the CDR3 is TGTGCCAGCTCAGGGGACACTGCCTCTGGAAACACCATATATTTT.